One sample yielded the 5 T cell receptor beta chains listed below, sequenced in a study of T cells after yellow fever vaccination. TCRdb itself ran the 5' RACE reads through MiXCR, one entry per CDR3 protein. The profile shows about 96,000 distinct CDR3 sequences, approximately 8.4% of them singletons. Sequencing was performed on CD8+ T cells not binding an NS4B(214-222) dextramer, sorted from PBMCs, taken less than 16 days after the first yellow fever vaccination. The receptor set was obtained from a man younger than 35 who received the YFV17D yellow fever vaccine.

The chain joins TRBV7-9 to TRBJ1-2, with TRBD1 identical over 7 bases. Germline V gives CDR1 SEHNR, CDR2 FQNEAQ (reference sequence). Unmatched junction bases numbered 10, after V lost 9 bases and J lost 6 bases. This CDR3 has 13 residues. The CDR3 coding sequence is TGTGCCAGTAACCGCAATGACAGGGATGGCTACACCTTC. Its protein product is CASNRNDRDGYTF.

This clonotype was picked up a small number of times. CDR3 sequence reads: CASSSGTGVYNSPLHF. The CDR3 DNA sequence: TGCGCCAGCAGCTCCGGGACGGGAGTCTATAATTCACCCCTCCACTTT. The V gene is TRBV5-1, the J gene TRBJ1-6; D perhaps matches TRBD1 (5 bases). From germline, CDR1 is SGHRS and CDR2 YFSETQ. The CDR3 extends over 16 amino acids. V lost 3 bases, J lost 3 bases, and 13 bases lay in between.

As to this clonotype: The junction does not match germline at one end; this may be a read error. The V gene is TRBV3-1, the J gene TRBJ2-6; 8 bases match TRBD1. Germline loops: CDR1 LGHDT, CDR2 YNNKEL (reference sequence). CDR3 length: 16 amino acids. CDR3 sequence reads: CACSIGQGTGANVLTF. CDR3 DNA sequence: TGTGCCTGCAGCATCGGACAGGGCACTGGGGCCAACGTCCTGACTTTC.

This clonotype showed up just a few times. The rearrangement links TRBV6-1 to TRBJ2-1; TRBD2 agrees at 9 bases. The J segment lost 6 bases and the V segment lost 5 bases, leaving 11 bases of the junction unmatched. The CDR3 is 16 amino acids. The germline gives CDR1 MNHNS, CDR2 SASEGT. For the CDR3, the DNA is TGTGCCAGCAGTACCGCACTTTGGCGGGGGGGCAATGAGCAGTTCTTC. This translates into CASSTALWRGGNEQFF.

The V call is TRBV4-3, the J call TRBJ1-4; 9 bases agree with TRBD1. The V gene end was trimmed by 1 base and the J gene end by 11 bases; junction bases not matched to a gene: 8. This CDR3 has 15 residues. In germline, CDR1 is LGHNA, CDR2 YSLEER. This chain's CDR3 is CASSQVGTGLYKLFF. In nucleotides, the CDR3 is TGCGCCAGCAGCCAAGTAGGGACAGGGCTTTATAAACTGTTTTTT.